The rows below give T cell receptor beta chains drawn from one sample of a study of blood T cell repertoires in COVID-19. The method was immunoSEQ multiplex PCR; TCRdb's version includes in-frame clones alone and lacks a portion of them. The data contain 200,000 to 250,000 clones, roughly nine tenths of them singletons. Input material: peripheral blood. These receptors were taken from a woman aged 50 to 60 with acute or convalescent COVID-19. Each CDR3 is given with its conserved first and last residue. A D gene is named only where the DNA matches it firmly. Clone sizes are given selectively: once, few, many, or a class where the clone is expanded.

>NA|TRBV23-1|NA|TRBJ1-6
CASSHGSPLHF
TGCGCCAGCAGTCACGGTTCACCCCTCCACTTT
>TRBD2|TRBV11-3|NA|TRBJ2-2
CASSYATSGSNTGELFF
TGTGCCAGCAGCTACGCCACTAGCGGGTCGAACACCGGGGAGCTGTTTTTT
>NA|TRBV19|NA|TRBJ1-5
CASSPGLNQPQHF
TGTGCCAGTAGTCCAGGGCTCAATCAGCCCCAGCATTTT
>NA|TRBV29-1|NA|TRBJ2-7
CSVERGYEQYF
TGCAGCGTTGAACGAGGTTACGAGCAGTACTTC
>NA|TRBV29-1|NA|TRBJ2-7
CSAEGAHTPSEQYF
TGCAGCGCTGAAGGGGCCCACACCCCAAGCGAGCAGTACTTC
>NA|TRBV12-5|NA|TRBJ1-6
CASGLETVYNSPLHF
TGTGCTAGTGGTTTGGAAACAGTTTATAATTCACCCCTCCACTTT
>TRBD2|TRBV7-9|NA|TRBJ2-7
CASSLAAGGVGEQYF
TGTGCCAGCAGCTTAGCGGCGGGAGGGGTTGGCGAGCAGTACTTC
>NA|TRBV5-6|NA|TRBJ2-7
CASSLAHEQYF
TGTGCCAGCAGCTTGGCTCACGAGCAGTACTTC
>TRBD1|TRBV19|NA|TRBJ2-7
CASSIGQGVIYEQYF
TGTGCCAGTAGTATAGGTCAGGGGGTTATCTACGAGCAGTACTTC
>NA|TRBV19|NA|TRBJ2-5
CASSIGEGGETQYF
TGTGCCAGTAGTATTGGGGAAGGGGGAGAGACCCAGTACTTC
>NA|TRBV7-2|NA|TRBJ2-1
CASSFTEFNEQFF
TGTGCCAGCAGCTTTACAGAGTTCAATGAGCAGTTCTTC
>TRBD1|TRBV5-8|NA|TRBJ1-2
CASSRTGVHYGYTF
TGTGCCAGCAGCAGAACAGGGGTTCACTATGGCTACACCTTC
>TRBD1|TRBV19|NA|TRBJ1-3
CASSIRQGPGNTIYF
TGTGCCAGTAGTATACGACAGGGACCCGGAAACACCATATATTTT
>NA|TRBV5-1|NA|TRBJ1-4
CASSPGTTTNEKLFF
TGCGCCAGCAGCCCGGGGACAACAACTAATGAAAAACTGTTTTTT
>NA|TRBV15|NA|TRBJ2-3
CATSRAIHTQYF
TGTGCCACCAGCAGAGCAATCCATACGCAGTATTTT
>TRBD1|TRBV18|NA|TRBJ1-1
CASSPRQGVAEAFF
TGTGCCAGCTCACCGCGACAGGGGGTGGCTGAAGCTTTCTTT
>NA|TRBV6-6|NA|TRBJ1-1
CASRDSAGTEAFF
TGTGCCAGCAGGGACTCTGCGGGGACTGAAGCTTTCTTT
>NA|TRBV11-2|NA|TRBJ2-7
CASSPQRASYEQYF
TGTGCCAGCAGCCCACAGAGGGCTTCCTACGAGCAGTACTTC
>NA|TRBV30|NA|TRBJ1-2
CAWSVWGANYGYTF
TGTGCCTGGAGTGTATGGGGGGCTAACTATGGCTACACCTTC
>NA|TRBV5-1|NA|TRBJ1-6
CASRELGAGSPLHF
TGCGCCAGCAGGGAGTTGGGGGCAGGTTCACCCCTCCACTTT
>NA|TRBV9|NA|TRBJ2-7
CASSETYTTYEQYF
TGTGCCAGCAGCGAGACTTATACAACCTACGAGCAGTACTTC
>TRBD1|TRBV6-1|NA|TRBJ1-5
CASSERQGAHLSNQPQHF
TGTGCCAGCAGTGAAAGACAGGGGGCGCATTTAAGCAATCAGCCCCAGCATTTT
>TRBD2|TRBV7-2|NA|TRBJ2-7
CASSAVSGGFYEQYF
TGTGCCAGCAGCGCCGTGAGCGGGGGATTTTACGAGCAGTACTTC
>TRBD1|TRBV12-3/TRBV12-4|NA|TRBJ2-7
CASCSGQAYEQYF
TGTGCCAGTTGCTCGGGACAGGCCTACGAGCAGTACTTC
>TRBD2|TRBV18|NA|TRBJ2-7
CASSPSGRAEEQYF
TGTGCCAGCTCACCCAGCGGGAGGGCGGAGGAGCAGTACTTC
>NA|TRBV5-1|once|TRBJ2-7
CTSSLGGGNSYEQYF
TGCACCAGCAGCTTGGGTGGCGGGAACTCCTACGAGCAGTACTTC
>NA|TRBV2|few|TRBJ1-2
CASTFYPYGYTF
TGTGCCAGCACGTTCTACCCATATGGCTACACCTTC
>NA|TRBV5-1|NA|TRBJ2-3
CASSLRRSSTDTQYF
TGCGCCAGCAGCCTCCGTCGGAGTAGCACAGATACGCAGTATTTT
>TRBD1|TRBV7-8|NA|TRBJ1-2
CASSLLQGEGGYTF
TGTGCCAGCAGCCTCTTACAGGGGGAGGGTGGCTACACCTTC
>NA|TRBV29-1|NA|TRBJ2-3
CSVHSGFTDTQYF
TGCAGCGTCCATAGCGGTTTCACAGATACGCAGTATTTT
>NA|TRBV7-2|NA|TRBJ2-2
CASSPYRGELFF
TGTGCCAGCAGCCCCTATCGCGGGGAGCTGTTTTTT
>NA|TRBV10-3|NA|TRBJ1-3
CAITSTASGNTIYF
TGTGCCATCACCTCGACAGCTTCTGGAAACACCATATATTTT
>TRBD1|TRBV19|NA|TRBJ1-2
CASSIPGTGRNSGYTF
TGTGCCAGTAGTATCCCGGGGACAGGGAGGAACAGTGGCTACACCTTC
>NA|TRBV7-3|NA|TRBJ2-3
CASSRRLSGADTQYF
TGTGCCAGCAGCCGGAGACTCTCGGGGGCAGATACGCAGTATTTT